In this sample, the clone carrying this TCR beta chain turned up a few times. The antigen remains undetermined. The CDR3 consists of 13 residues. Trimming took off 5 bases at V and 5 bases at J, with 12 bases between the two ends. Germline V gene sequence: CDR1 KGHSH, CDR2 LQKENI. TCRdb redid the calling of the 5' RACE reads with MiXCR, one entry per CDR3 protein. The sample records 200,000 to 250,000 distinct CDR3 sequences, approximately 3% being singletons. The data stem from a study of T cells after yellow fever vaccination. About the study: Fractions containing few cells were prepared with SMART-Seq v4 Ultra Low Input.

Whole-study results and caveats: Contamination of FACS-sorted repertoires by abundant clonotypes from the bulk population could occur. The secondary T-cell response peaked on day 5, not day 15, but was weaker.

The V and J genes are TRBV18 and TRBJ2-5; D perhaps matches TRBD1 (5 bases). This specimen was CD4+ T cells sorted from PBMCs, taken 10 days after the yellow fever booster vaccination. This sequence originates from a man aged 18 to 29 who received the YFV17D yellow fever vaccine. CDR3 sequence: CASSGHAKETQYF. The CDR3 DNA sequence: TGTGCCAGCTCAGGACACGCAAAGGAGACCCAGTACTTC. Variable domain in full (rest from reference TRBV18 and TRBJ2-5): NAGVMQNPRHLVRRRGQEARLRCSPMKGHSHVYWYRQLPEEGLKFMVYLQKENIIDESGMPKERFSAEFPKEGPSILRIQQVVRGDSAAYFCASSGHAKETQYFGPGTRLLVL.